The rows below give T cell receptor beta chains drawn from one sample of a study of early T cells in non-severe SARS-CoV-2 infection. TCRdb passed the 5' RACE reads through MiXCR, listing each CDR3 protein once. The sample lists around 63,000 distinct CDR3 sequences, 9% to 10% occurring once. The source material was whole blood, sampled at baseline. The receptors were gathered from an adult who was a healthcare worker with PCR-confirmed SARS-CoV-2 infection or an uninfected control (not recorded which). CDR3s leave out the opening cysteine and the closing phenylalanine or tryptophan.

>TRBJ2-1|TRBV11-2
ASSLPEREGNEQF
>TRBJ2-2|TRBV5-1
ASSLGRSNTGELF
>TRBJ1-1|TRBV11-1
ASSLPDRDEVF
>TRBJ1-4|TRBV7-2
ASSLNPTREKLF
>TRBJ2-7|TRBV28
ASSRIPDEQY
>TRBJ2-2|TRBV27
ASSFHRTLNTGELF
>TRBJ2-3|TRBV5-1
ASSLDIGVTDTQY
>TRBJ2-1|TRBV29-1
SVNRVAGQLGEQF
>TRBJ2-2|TRBV5-6
ASRRTGAGELF
>TRBJ2-7|TRBV2
ASGRASGRTYYEQY
>TRBJ2-1|TRBV9
ASSVGLAGGYEQF
>TRBJ2-1|TRBV15
ATSRDPGGYNEQF
>TRBJ2-7|TRBV11-2
ASSTRGASANYEQY
>TRBJ2-3|TRBV29-1
SGERGKGSDTQY
>TRBJ2-7|TRBV6-5
ASSQGGGDEQY
>TRBJ1-4|TRBV6-2/TRBV6-3
ASSYRGSEKLF
>TRBJ2-3|TRBV28
ASSLSGYRTDTQY
>TRBJ2-7|TRBV6-6
ASSEETVCKGSYEQY
>TRBJ2-1|TRBV19
ASSIYSRDEQF
>TRBJ1-1|TRBV6-1
ASSEFGFFPEAF
>TRBJ2-7|TRBV3-1
ASSYSGGATEQY
>TRBJ2-2|TRBV24-1
ATSAKTSTGELF
>TRBJ2-5|TRBV7-2
ASSLAHGETQY
>TRBJ2-3|TRBV27
ASSLSPGLAGVDTQY
>TRBJ1-2|TRBV5-1
ASSLGQQKYGYT
>TRBJ2-3|TRBV5-1
ASRVEPSTDTQY
>TRBJ2-3|TRBV5-1
ASSLGPVSTDTQY
>TRBJ1-2|TRBV6-5
ASSRTGDSGYT
>TRBJ2-7|TRBV7-3
ASSLQGGSYEQY
>TRBJ2-1|TRBV5-1
ASSTQGYEQF
>TRBJ1-4|TRBV29-1
SVGRRGWNEKLF
>TRBJ2-2|TRBV19
ASYGGSRGTGELF
>TRBJ2-7|TRBV28
ASSFNSEEQY
>TRBJ2-5|TRBV4-3
ASSQGSIAGGIRETQY
>TRBJ2-7|TRBV11-3
ASRTGDYEQY
>TRBJ2-7|TRBV7-6
ASSLAPSGRITSYEQY
>TRBJ2-7|TRBV5-1
ASSLSGTHEQY
>TRBJ2-2|TRBV7-9
ASRPGAAGTGELF
>TRBJ2-7|TRBV4-1
ASSQRLSGRFYEQY
>TRBJ2-6|TRBV14
ASSHPPRANVLT
>TRBJ2-2|TRBV12-3/TRBV12-4
ASRTGTHQNTGELF
>TRBJ2-5|TRBV10-3
AISERTDKETQY
>TRBJ2-5|TRBV5-1
ASSPGLQGDLPETQY
>TRBJ2-7|TRBV25-1
ASSDLGGRAYEQY
>TRBJ2-1|TRBV7-3
ASSLQPRADIEQF
>TRBJ1-2|TRBV12-3/TRBV12-4
ASSFGGFYGYT